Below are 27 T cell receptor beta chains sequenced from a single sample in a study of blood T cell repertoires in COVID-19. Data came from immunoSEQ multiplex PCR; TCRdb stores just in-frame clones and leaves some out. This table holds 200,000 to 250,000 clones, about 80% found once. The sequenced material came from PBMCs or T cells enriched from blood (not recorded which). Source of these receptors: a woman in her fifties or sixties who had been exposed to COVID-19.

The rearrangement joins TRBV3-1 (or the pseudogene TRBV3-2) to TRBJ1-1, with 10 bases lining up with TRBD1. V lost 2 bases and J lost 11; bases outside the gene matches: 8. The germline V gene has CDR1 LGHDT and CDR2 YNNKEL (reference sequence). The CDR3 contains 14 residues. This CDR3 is CASSQSRQGARAFF. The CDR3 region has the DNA TGTGCCAGCAGCCAATCGAGACAGGGGGCGCGGGCTTTCTTT.

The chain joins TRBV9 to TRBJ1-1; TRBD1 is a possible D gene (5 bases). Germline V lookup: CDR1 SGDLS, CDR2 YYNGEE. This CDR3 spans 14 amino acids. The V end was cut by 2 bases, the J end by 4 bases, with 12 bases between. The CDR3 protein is CASSVQGGTTEAFF. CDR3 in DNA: TGTGCCAGCAGCGTTCAGGGCGGGACCACTGAAGCTTTCTTT. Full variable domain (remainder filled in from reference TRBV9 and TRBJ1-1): DSGVTQTPKHLITATGQRVTLRCSPRSGDLSVYWYQQSLDQGLQFLIQYYNGEERAKGNILERFSAQQFPDLHSELNLSSLELGDSALYFCASSVQGGTTEAFFGQGTRLTVV.

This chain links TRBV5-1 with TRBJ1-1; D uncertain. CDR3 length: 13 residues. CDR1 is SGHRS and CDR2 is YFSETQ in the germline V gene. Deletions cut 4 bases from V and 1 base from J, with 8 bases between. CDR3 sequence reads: CASSQRGNTEAFF. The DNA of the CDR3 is TGCGCCAGCAGCCAACGGGGGAACACTGAAGCTTTCTTT. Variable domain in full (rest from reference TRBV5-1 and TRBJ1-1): KAGVTQTPRYLIKTRGQQVTLSCSPISGHRSVSWYQQTPGQGLQFLFEYFSETQRNKGNFPGRFSGRQFSNSRSEMNVSTLELGDSALYLCASSQRGNTEAFFGQGTRLTVV.

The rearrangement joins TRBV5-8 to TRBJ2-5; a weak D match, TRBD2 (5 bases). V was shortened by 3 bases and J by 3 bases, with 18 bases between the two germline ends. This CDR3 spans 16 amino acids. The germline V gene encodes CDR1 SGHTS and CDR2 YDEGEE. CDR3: CASSSGDLAWEETQYF. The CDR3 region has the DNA TGTGCCAGCAGCTCTGGAGACCTAGCTTGGGAAGAGACCCAGTACTTC.

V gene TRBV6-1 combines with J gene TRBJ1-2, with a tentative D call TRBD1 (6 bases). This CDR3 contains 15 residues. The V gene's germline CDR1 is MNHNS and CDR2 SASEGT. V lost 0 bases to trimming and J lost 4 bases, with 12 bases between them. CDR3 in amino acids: CASSEAADRFYGYTF. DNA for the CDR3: TGTGCCAGCAGTGAAGCGGCGGACAGATTCTATGGCTACACCTTC.

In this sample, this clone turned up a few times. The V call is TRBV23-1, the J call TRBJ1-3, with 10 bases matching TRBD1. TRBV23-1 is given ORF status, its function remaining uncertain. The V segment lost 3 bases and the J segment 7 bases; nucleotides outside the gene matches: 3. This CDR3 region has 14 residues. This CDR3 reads CASSHPDRGNTIYF. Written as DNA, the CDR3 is TGCGCCAGCAGTCACCCGGACAGGGGGAACACCATATATTTT.

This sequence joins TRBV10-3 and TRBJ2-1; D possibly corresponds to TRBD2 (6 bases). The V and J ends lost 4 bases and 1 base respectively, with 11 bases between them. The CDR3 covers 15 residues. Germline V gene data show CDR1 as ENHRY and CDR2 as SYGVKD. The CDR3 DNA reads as TGTGCCATCAGTGTCGGGAGAGAATCCTACAATGAGCAGTTCTTC. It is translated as CAISVGRESYNEQFF.

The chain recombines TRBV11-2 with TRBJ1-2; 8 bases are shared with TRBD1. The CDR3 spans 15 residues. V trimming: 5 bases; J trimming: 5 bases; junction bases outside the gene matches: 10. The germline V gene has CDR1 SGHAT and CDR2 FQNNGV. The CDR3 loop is CASSPGQALIYGYTF. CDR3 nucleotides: TGTGCCAGCAGCCCGGGACAGGCTTTAATTTATGGCTACACCTTC. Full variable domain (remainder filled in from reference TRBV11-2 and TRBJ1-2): EAGVAQSPRYKIIEKRQSVAFWCNPISGHATLYWYQQILGQGPKLLIQFQNNGVVDDSQLPKDRFSAERLKGVDSTLKIQPAKLEDSAVYLCASSPGQALIYGYTFGSGTRLTVV.

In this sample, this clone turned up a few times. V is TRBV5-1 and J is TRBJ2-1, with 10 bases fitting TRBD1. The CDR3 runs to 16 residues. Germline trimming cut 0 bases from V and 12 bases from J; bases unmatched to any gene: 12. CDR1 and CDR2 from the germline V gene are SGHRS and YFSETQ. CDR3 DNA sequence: TGCGCCAGCAGCTTGGAAGACAGGGGGCGCGCGGATGGGCAGTTCTTC. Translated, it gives CASSLEDRGRADGQFF.

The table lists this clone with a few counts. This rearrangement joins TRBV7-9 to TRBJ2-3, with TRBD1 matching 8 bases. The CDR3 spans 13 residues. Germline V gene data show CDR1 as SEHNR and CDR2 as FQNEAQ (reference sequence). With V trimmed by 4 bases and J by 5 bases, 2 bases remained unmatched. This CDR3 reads CASSWTGLDTQYF. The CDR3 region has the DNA TGTGCCAGCAGCTGGACAGGGCTAGATACGCAGTATTTT. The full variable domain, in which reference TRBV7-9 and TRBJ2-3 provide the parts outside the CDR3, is DTGVSQNPRHKITKRGQNVTFRCDPISEHNRLYWYRQTLGQGPEFLTYFQNEAQLEKSRLLSDRFSAERPKGSFSTLEIQRTEQGDSAMYLCASSWTGLDTQYFGPGTRLTVL.

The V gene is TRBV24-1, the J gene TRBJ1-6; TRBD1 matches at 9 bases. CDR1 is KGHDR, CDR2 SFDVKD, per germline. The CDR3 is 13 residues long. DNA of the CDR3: TGTGCGACACAACAGGGGGCTGTTTCACCCCTCCACTTT. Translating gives CATQQGAVSPLHF.

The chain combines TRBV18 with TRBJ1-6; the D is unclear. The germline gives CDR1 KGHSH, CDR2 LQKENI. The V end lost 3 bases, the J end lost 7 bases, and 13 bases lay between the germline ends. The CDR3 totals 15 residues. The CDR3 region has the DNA TGTGCCAGCTCACCCCAGCGGGATAGGAATTCACCCCTCCACTTT. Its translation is CASSPQRDRNSPLHF.

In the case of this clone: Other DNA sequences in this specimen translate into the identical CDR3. For the CDR3, the DNA is TGTGCCAGCTCACCAGGACAGGAGCTTGAAGCTTTCTTT. This codes for CASSPGQELEAFF. The rearrangement uses TRBV18 and TRBJ1-1, with 7 bases identical to TRBD1. The V and J ends lost 2 bases and 7 bases, in that order; junction bases with no gene match: 4. This CDR3 is built from 13 residues. Germline-derived CDR1 and CDR2 are KGHSH and LQKENI.

CDR3 DNA: TGTGCCAGCAGCTCGGACTACAGCACAGATACGCAGTATTTT. Protein: CASSSDYSTDTQYF. The chain employs TRBV2 and TRBJ2-3, with D perhaps matching TRBD2 (6 bases). V was shortened by 6 bases and J by 0 bases, with 10 bases between the two germline ends. Per germline, CDR1 SNHLY and CDR2 FYNNEI. The CDR3 spans 14 residues.

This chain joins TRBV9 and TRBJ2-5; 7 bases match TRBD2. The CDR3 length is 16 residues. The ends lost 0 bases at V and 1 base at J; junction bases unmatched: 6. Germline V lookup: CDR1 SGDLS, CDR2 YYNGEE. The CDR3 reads CASSVGRGVTQETQYF. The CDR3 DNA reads TGTGCCAGCAGCGTAGGACGGGGGGTAACCCAAGAGACCCAGTACTTC.

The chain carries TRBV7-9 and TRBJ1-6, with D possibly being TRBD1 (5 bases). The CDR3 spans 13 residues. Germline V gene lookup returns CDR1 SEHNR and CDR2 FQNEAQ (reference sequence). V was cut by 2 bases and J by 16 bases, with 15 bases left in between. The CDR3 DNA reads TGTGCCAGCAGCTTAACCGAAGACAGCCTACTCCACTTT. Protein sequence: CASSLTEDSLLHF. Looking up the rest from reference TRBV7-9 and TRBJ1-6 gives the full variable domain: DTGVSQNPRHKITKRGQNVTFRCDPISEHNRLYWYRQTLGQGPEFLTYFQNEAQLEKSRLLSDRFSAERPKGSFSTLEIQRTEQGDSAMYLCASSLTEDSLLHFGNGTRLTVT.

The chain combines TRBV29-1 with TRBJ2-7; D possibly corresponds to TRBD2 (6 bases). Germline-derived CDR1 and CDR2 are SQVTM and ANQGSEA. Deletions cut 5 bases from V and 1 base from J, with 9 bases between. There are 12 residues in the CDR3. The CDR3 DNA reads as TGCAGCGTTCTCGGGGGTTCCTACGAGCAGTACTTC. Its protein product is CSVLGGSYEQYF.

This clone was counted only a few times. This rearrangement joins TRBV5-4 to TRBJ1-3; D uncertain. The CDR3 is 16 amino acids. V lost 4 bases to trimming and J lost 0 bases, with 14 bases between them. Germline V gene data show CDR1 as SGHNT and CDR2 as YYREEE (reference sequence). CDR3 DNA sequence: TGTGCCAGCAGCCCCGAGGGCGGTTACTCTGGAAACACCATATATTTT. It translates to CASSPEGGYSGNTIYF.

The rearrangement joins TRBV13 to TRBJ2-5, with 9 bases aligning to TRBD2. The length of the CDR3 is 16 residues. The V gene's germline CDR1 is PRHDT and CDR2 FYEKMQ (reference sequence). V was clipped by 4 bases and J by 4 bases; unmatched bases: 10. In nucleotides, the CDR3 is TGTGCCAGCAGCTCGGTCCGACAGCGGGGGGCAGAGACCCAGTACTTC. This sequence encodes CASSSVRQRGAETQYF.

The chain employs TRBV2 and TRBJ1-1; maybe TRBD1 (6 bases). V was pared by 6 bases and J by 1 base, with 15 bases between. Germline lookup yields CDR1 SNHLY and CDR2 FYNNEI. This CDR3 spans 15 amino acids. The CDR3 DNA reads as TGTGCCAGCAGGCCGAAGTCGACAGGGAACACTGAAGCTTTCTTT. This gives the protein CASRPKSTGNTEAFF.

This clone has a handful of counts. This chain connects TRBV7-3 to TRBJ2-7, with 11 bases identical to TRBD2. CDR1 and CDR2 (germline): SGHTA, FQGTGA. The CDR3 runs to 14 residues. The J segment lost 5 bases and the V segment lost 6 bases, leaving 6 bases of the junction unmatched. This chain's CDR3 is CASSPLAGGHEQYF. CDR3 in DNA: TGTGCCAGCAGTCCCCTAGCGGGGGGCCACGAGCAGTACTTC.

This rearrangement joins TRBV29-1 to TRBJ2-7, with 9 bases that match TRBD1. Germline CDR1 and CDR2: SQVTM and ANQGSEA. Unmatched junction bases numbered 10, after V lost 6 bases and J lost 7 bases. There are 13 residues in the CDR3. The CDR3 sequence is CSVSGTGMLEQYF. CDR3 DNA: TGCAGCGTGAGTGGGACAGGGATGCTGGAGCAGTACTTC.

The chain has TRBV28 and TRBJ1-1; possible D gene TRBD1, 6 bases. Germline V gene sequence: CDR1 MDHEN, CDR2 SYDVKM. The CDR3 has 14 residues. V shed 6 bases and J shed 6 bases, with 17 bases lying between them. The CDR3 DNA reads TGTGCCAGCAGGCCAGGGGCCGGGATGGCTGAAGCTTTCTTT. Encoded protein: CASRPGAGMAEAFF.

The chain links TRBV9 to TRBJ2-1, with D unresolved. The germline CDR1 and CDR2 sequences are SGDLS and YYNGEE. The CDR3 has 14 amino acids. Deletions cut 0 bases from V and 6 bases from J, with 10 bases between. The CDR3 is CASSVGRLFNEQFF. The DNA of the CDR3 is TGTGCCAGCAGCGTAGGTAGACTTTTCAATGAGCAGTTCTTC. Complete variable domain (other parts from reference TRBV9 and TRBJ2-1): DSGVTQTPKHLITATGQRVTLRCSPRSGDLSVYWYQQSLDQGLQFLIQYYNGEERAKGNILERFSAQQFPDLHSELNLSSLELGDSALYFCASSVGRLFNEQFFGPGTRLTVL.

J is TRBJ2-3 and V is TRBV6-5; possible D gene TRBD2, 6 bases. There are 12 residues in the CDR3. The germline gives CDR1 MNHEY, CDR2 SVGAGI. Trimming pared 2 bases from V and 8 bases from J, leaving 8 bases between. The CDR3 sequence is CASSYRGGTQYF. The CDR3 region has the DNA TGTGCCAGCAGTTACAGGGGAGGTACGCAGTATTTT.

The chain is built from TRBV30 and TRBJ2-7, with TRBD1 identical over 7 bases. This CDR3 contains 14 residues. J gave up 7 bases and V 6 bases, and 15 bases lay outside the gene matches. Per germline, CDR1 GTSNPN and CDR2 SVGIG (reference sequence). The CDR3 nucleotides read TGTGCCTGTGTCCCGGGACAGTTAATGGGGGAGCAGTACTTC. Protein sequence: CACVPGQLMGEQYF.

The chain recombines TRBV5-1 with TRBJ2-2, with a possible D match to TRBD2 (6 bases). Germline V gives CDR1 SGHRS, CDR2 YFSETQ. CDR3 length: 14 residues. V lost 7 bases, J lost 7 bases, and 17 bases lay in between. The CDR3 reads CASSYGGLGGELFF. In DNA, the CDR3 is TGCGCCAGCTCCTACGGGGGTTTGGGCGGGGAGCTGTTTTTT.